Described below is a single T cell receptor beta chain sequence and its context. The antigen it binds to is not known. The input lacks base qualities; no much larger clone sits a single base away. TCRbeta CDR3 regions were amplified from genomic DNA using the immunoSEQ Assay, a bias-controlled multiplex PCR. The original methods were these. The number of nucleated cells in each sample was estimated by amplification of reference gene primers within the assay. Sequence reads were collapsed and filtered to measure the absolute abundance of every unique TCRbeta CDR3 rearrangement. For each sample, productive Simpson clonality was calculated as the square root of Simpson's diversity index over productive rearrangements. TCRdb retrieved this table from immuneACCESS and kept in-frame rearrangements only. Not all clones are present; in checked studies, unresolved V genes account for under half, and no reason is known for the remainder. That table is the source of V, J and clone size, and D and trimming were worked out from the DNA. The sample yields roughly 140,000 clones; under 90% were counted once. The ten largest make up roughly 10% of the sample.

This specimen belongs to a study of blood T cell repertoires in COVID-19 (dated by TCRdb to about 2020). With regard to the full study: The collaborator samples originated in the United States, Italy and Spain and spanned the acute and convalescent phases of COVID-19. Samples were obtained from the ongoing ImmuneRACE study (first 160 participants) and from 1,200 or so subjects provided by 6 global collaborators. The prospective study material was composed of cDNA or gDNA derived from T cells, B-cell-depleted T cells, or PBMCs. Where available, HLA class I and class II types were taken from metadata supplied by the sample provider and were not determined by assay-based typing. The repertoires were released in a freely available public database meant as a resource for research on the immune response to SARS-CoV-2. Sample metadata almost always included a de-identified subject ID, COVID-19 status, age in years and sex. The dataset comprised deeply sampled blood TCRbeta repertoires from subjects exposed to, actively infected with, or recovered from COVID-19. Overall results and qualifications from the work: Clinical and demographic metadata were provided uncurated, with the amount varying by source and participant.

As encoded in the germline V gene, CDR1 is SGHTA while CDR2 is FQGNSA. Ends trimmed: V by 5 bases, J by 5 bases; bases unmatched to a gene: 8. From its cysteine to its phenylalanine, the CDR3 spans 15 amino acids. Just CDR3 DNA is preserved here, 45 bases in frame from base 1. Collaborating institutions collected whole blood in K2EDTA tubes following their own protocols. Collaborator samples were shipped for TCRbeta analysis as frozen whole blood, isolated PBMCs, or DNA extracted from either sample type. The sequenced sample was peripheral blood. Here the chain combines TRBV7-2 and TRBJ1-4, with TRBD1 identical over 7 junction bases. This TCR came from a woman of 80 years or more in a cohort sampled during active or convalescent COVID-19. The CDR3 protein: CASSPRTGLNEKLFF. The nucleotide sequence reads as follows: TGTGCCAGCAGCCCCCGGACAGGATTGAATGAAAAACTGTTTTTT.